A single count supports the clone carrying this T cell receptor (beta chain). The antigen is unknown. The TCR beta cDNA libraries contained unique molecular identifiers. TCRdb redid the calling of the PCR reads with MiXCR, one entry per CDR3 protein. The sample lists roughly 620,000 distinct CDR3 sequences, 40% to 50% seen once, with 1.5% to 2% in the top ten. This sample is part of a study of post-analysis software for immune sequencing data. Study-wide results and limits: Patients with multiple sclerosis recorded significantly lower normalized Chao1 diversity than controls, the study found.

The sample was blood. The sequence derives from a girl between 10 and 17 years old with multiple sclerosis.

DNA for the CDR3: TGTGCCAGCACGGCTATTAGTTCTAATCAGCCCCAGCATTTT. Translated, it gives CASTAISSNQPQHF. The chain uses TRBV12-3 or TRBV12-4 and TRBJ1-5, with D hard to call. Trimming left V 7 bases short and J 4 bases short, with 14 bases between. The CDR3 runs to 14 residues.